What follows are 8 T cell receptor beta chains derived from one specimen sequenced in a study of blood T cell repertoires in COVID-19. TCRdb's copy holds only in-frame clones and misses some; the assay was immunoSEQ multiplex PCR. The top ten hold roughly 10% of the sample, which has approximately 91,000 clones, over 70% seen once. Sequences were obtained from peripheral blood. Receptors originate from a woman older than 75 with acute or convalescent COVID-19.

This clone was counted once. The V gene is TRBV6-5, the J gene TRBJ2-5, with 9 bases aligning to TRBD2. The CDR3 runs 14 residues. Germline V CDR1 and CDR2: MNHEY, SVGAGI. With 7 bases clipped from V and 5 bases from J, the junction kept 8 bases outside the gene matches. Here the CDR3 reads CASTPTSGGETQYF. In DNA, the CDR3 is TGTGCCAGCACACCGACTAGCGGAGGGGAGACCCAGTACTTC.

The V and J genes are TRBV6-5 and TRBJ1-2, with D perhaps TRBD1 (5 bases). This CDR3 is 15 amino acids long. Per the germline V gene, CDR1 is MNHEY and CDR2 is SVGAGI. The V end lost 0 bases, the J end lost 8 bases, and 16 bases lay between the germline ends. CDR3 sequence (DNA): TGTGCCAGCAGTTACTCGAGTAAGGGGTCGGGCGGCTACACCTTC. This gives the protein CASSYSSKGSGGYTF.

V gene TRBV2 combines with J gene TRBJ1-2, with 7 bases aligning to TRBD1. The germline gives CDR1 SNHLY, CDR2 FYNNEI. This CDR3 has 14 amino acids. The V and J ends lost 8 bases and 6 bases, in that order; junction bases with no gene match: 12. This CDR3 is CASGKGALSHGYTF. In DNA form, the CDR3 reads TGTGCCAGCGGAAAGGGGGCTCTATCCCATGGCTACACCTTC.

To note about this clone: Other DNA sequences of this sample code for an identical CDR3. The gene calls are TRBV5-1 and TRBJ1-5, with D tentatively TRBD1 (5 bases). V was cut by 4 bases and J by 4 bases, with 12 bases left in between. The CDR3 runs to 14 residues. Germline CDR1 and CDR2: SGHRS and YFSETQ. The CDR3 sequence: CASSLDSPNQPQHF. In nucleotides, the CDR3 is TGCGCCAGCAGCCTTGACAGCCCGAATCAGCCCCAGCATTTT.

The DNA for the CDR3 is TGTGCCAGCAGCCCTGGGGACAGGAAAGAGACCCAGTACTTC. Protein sequence: CASSPGDRKETQYF. J is TRBJ2-5 and V is TRBV7-3, with TRBD1 matching over 8 bases. The ends lost 5 bases at V and 3 bases at J; junction bases unmatched: 5. Germline lookup yields CDR1 SGHTA and CDR2 FQGTGA. The CDR3 totals 14 residues.

This sequence joins TRBV6-2 or TRBV6-3 and TRBJ2-2, with TRBD2 identical over 7 bases. Germline V gene data show CDR1 as MNHEY and CDR2 as SVGEGT. This CDR3 contains 15 residues. The junction had 6 bases not matched to a gene; V was cut back by 2 bases and J by 6 bases. CDR3 nucleotides: TGTGCCAGCAGTTACCATCCTGGGGGGGCCGGGGAGCTGTTTTTT. It specifies CASSYHPGGAGELFF.

The chain has TRBV2 and TRBJ2-7; D is possibly TRBD1 (5 bases). This CDR3 is 13 amino acids long. Germline lookup yields CDR1 SNHLY and CDR2 FYNNEI. The V gene lost 5 bases and the J gene lost 11 bases, with 19 bases spanning the gap. In DNA form, the CDR3 reads TGTGCCAGCAGTCTCCTGCGACAGCTGTTAGAGTACTTC. Its translation: CASSLLRQLLEYF.

The chain is built from TRBV5-5 and TRBJ2-1; 14 bases map to TRBD2. Losses at the gene ends were 4 bases for V and 7 bases for J; bases not matched to a gene: 4. CDR3 size: 15 residues. Germline V gene data show CDR1 as SGHKS and CDR2 as YYEKEE (reference sequence). CDR3 protein: CASSGTSGSSNEQFF. CDR3 DNA sequence: TGTGCCAGCAGCGGGACTAGCGGGAGCAGTAATGAGCAGTTCTTC.